The clone carrying this T cell receptor (beta chain) ranks as medium-sized. The sample has other DNA sequences that encode this CDR3 too. This entry comes from a study of T cell changes during pregnancy in multiple sclerosis. Germline CDR1 reads MRHNA; CDR2 reads SNTAGT. V was shortened by 4 bases and J by 0 bases, with 5 bases between the two germline ends. The CDR3 length is 13 residues. Repertoires were generated with immunoSEQ multiplex PCR, while TCRdb's copy carries only in-frame clones and drops some. The sample records under 90,000 clones, about 91% being singletons. The chain recombines TRBV6-4 with TRBJ2-3, with D maybe TRBD2 (5 bases). The clonotype comes from a female donor in good health, enrolled as a control in a pregnancy study. Specimen: peripheral blood, collected in the second trimester of pregnancy. CDR3 in DNA: TGTGCCAGCAGTGGCGGGAGCACAGATACGCAGTATTTT. Protein product: CASSGGSTDTQYF.